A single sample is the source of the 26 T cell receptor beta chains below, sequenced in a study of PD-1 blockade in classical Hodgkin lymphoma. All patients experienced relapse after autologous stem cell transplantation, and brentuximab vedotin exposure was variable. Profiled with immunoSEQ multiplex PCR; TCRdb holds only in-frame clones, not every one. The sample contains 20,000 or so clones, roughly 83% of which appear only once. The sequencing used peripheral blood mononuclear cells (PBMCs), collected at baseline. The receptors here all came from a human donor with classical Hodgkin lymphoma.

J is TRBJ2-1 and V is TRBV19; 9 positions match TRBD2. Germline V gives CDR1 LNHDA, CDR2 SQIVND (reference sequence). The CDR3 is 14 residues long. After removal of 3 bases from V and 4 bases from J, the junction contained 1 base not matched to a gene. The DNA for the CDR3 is TGTGCCAGTAGTATTACTAGCGGGTACAATGAGCAGTTCTTC. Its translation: CASSITSGYNEQFF.

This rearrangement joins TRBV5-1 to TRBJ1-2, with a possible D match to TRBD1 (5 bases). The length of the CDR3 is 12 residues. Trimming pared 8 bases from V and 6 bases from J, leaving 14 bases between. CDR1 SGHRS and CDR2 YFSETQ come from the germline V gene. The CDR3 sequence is CASLRGMDGYTF. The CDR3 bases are TGCGCCAGTTTAAGGGGAATGGATGGCTACACCTTC.

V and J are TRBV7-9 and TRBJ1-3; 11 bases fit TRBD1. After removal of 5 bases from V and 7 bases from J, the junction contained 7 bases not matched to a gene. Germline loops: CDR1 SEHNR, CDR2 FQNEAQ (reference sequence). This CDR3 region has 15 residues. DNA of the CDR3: TGTGCCAGCAGCCCTGGACAGGGGGCGAGGAACACCATATATTTT. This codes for CASSPGQGARNTIYF.

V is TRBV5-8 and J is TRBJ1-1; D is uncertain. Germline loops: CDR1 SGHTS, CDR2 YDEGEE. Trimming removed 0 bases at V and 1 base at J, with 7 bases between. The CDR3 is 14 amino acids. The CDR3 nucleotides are TGTGCCAGCAGCTTGGAGTCGGAGAACACTGAAGCTTTCTTT. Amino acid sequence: CASSLESENTEAFF.

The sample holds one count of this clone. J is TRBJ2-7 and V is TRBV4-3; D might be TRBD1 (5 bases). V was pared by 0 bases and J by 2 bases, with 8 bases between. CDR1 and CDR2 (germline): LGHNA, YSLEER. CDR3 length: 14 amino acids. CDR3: CASSQDRVAYEQYF. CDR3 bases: TGCGCCAGCAGCCAAGACAGGGTTGCCTACGAGCAGTACTTC.

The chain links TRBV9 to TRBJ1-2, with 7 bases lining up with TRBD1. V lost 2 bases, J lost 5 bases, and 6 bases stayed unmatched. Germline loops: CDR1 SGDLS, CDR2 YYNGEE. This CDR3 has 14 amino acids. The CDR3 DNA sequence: TGTGCCAGCAGCGTTCAAGGGGGCGGGTATGGCTACACCTTC. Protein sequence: CASSVQGGGYGYTF.

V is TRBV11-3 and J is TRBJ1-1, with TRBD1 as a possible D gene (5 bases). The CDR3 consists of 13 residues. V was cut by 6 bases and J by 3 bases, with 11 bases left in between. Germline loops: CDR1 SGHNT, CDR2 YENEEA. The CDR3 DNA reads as TGTGCCAGCAGTCTACAGGATGACACTGAAGCTTTCTTT. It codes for CASSLQDDTEAFF.

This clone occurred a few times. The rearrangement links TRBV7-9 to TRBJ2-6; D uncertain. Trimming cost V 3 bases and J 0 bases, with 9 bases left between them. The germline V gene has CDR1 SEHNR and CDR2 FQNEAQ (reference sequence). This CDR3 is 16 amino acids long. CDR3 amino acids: CASSFGGRSGANVLTF. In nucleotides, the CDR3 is TGTGCCAGCAGCTTTGGTGGGCGCTCTGGGGCCAACGTCCTGACTTTC.

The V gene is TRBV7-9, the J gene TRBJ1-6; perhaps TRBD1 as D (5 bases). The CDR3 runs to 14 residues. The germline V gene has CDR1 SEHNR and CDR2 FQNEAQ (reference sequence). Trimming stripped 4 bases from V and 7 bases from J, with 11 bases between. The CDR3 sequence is CASSSVGGNSPLHF. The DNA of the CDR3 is TGTGCCAGCAGCTCCGTGGGGGGGAATTCACCCCTCCACTTT.

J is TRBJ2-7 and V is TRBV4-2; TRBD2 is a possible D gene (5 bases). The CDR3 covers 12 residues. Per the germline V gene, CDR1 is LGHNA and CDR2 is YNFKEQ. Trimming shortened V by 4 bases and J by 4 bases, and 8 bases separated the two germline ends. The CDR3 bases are TGTGCCAGCAGCCCCTCGGGGTACGAGCAGTACTTC. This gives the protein CASSPSGYEQYF.

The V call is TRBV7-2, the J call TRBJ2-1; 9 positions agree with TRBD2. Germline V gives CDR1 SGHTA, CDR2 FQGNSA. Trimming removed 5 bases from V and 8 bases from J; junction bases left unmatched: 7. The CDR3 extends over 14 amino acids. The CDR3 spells CASSRGGAEHEQFF. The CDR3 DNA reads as TGTGCCAGCAGCCGCGGGGGGGCGGAACATGAGCAGTTCTTC. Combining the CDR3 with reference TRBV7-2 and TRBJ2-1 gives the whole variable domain GAGVSQSPSNKVTEKGKDVELRCDPISGHTALYWYRQSLGQGLEFLIYFQGNSAPDKSGLPSDRFSAERTGGSVSTLTIQRTQQEDSAVYLCASSRGGAEHEQFFGPGTRLTVL.

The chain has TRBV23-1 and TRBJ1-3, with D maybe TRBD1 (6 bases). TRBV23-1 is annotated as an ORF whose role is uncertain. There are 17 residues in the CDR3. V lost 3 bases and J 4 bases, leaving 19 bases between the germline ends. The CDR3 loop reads CASSHLQGGPSGNTIYF. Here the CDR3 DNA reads TGCGCCAGCAGTCACCTACAGGGTGGCCCCTCGGGAAACACCATATATTTT.

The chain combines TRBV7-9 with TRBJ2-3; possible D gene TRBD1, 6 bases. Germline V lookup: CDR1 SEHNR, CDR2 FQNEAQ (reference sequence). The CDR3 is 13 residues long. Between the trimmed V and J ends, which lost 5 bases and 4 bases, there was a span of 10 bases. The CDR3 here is CASSRRGADTQYF. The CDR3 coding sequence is TGTGCCAGCAGCCGCAGGGGTGCAGATACGCAGTATTTT.

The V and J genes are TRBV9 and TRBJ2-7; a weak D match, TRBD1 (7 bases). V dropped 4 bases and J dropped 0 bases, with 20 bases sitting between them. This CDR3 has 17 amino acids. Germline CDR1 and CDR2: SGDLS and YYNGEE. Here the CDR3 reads CASSTQRGDSYSYEQYF. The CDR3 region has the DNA TGTGCCAGCAGCACCCAGAGGGGGGACAGCTACTCCTACGAGCAGTACTTC.

The CDR3 DNA is TGTGCCAGCAGCCCGCCCGGGGAGTGGGATGAGCAGTTCTTC. Protein sequence: CASSPPGEWDEQFF. J is TRBJ2-1 and V is TRBV7-6, with D tentatively TRBD2 (5 bases). The V end lost 5 bases, the J end lost 8 bases, and 16 bases lay between the germline ends. CDR3 length: 14 amino acids. Germline CDR1 and CDR2: SGHVS and FNYEAQ. Combining the CDR3 with reference TRBV7-6 and TRBJ2-1 gives the whole variable domain GAGVSQSPRYKVTKRGQDVALRCDPISGHVSLYWYRQALGQGPEFLTYFNYEAQQDKSGLPNDRFSAERPEGSISTLTIQRTEQRDSAMYRCASSPPGEWDEQFFGPGTRLTVL.

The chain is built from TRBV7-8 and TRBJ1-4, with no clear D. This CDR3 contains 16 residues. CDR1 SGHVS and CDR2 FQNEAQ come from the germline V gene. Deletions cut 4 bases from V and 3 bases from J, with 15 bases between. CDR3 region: CASSSVIRVPNEKLFF. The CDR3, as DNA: TGTGCCAGCAGCTCCGTGATTCGAGTCCCTAATGAAAAACTGTTTTTT.

CDR3 sequence (DNA): TGTGCCAGCACCCCTGCGTCAGGGGGGGGGTTCAAGACCCAGTACTTC. This gives the protein CASTPASGGGFKTQYF. V is TRBV2 and J is TRBJ2-5; D possibly matches TRBD1 or TRBD2 (7 bases each). From germline, CDR1 is SNHLY and CDR2 FYNNEI. V lost 7 bases to trimming and J lost 6 bases, with 24 bases between them. This CDR3 region has 16 residues.

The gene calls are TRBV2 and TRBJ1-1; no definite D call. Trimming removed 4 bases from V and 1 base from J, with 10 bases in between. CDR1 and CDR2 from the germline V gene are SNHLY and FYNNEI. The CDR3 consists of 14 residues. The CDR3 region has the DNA TGTGCCAGCAGTGGTTTTGTTGCGAACACTGAAGCTTTCTTT. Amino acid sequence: CASSGFVANTEAFF.

The CDR3 sequence is CASSFLMRDEQFF. CDR3 nucleotide sequence: TGTGCCAGCAGCTTTCTAATGAGGGATGAGCAGTTCTTC. V gene TRBV5-6 combines with J gene TRBJ2-1; D is perhaps TRBD2 (5 bases). V was cut by 2 bases and J by 8 bases, with 11 bases left in between. The CDR3 has 13 residues. The germline V gene has CDR1 SGHDT and CDR2 YYEEEE.

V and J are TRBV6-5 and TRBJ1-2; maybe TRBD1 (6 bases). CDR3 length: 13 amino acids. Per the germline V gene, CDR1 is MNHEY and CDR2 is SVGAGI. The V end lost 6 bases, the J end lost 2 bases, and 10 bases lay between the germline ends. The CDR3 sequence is CASSRQVNYGYTF. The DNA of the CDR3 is TGTGCCAGCAGCCGACAGGTCAACTATGGCTACACCTTC.

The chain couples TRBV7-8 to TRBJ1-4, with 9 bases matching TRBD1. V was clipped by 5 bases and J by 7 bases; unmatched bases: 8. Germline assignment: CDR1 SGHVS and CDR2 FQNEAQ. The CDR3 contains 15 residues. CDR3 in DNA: TGTGCCAGCAGCGAATCCCGGGACAGGGTTGAAAAACTGTTTTTT. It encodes CASSESRDRVEKLFF.

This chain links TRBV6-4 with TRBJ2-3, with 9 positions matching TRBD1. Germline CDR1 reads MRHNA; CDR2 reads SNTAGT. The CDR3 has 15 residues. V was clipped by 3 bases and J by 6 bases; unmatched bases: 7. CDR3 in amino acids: CASSEKTGGRDTQYF. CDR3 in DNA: TGTGCCAGCAGTGAGAAGACAGGGGGTCGTGATACGCAGTATTTT.

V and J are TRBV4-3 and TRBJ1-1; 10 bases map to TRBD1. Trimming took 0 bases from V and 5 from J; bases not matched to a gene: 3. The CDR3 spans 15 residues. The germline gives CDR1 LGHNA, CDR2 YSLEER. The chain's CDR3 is CASSQDGQGGTEAFF. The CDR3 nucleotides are TGCGCCAGCAGCCAAGATGGACAGGGGGGGACTGAAGCTTTCTTT.

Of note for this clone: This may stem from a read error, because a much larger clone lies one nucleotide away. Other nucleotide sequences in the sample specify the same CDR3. The CDR3 DNA sequence: TGCGCCAGCGGGTGGGGGCCAGGGGGCTACACCTTC. Its translation: CASGWGPGGYTF. The rearrangement joins TRBV6-5 to TRBJ1-2; D perhaps matches TRBD1 (6 bases). From germline, CDR1 is MNHEY and CDR2 SVGAGI. The CDR3 is 12 residues long.

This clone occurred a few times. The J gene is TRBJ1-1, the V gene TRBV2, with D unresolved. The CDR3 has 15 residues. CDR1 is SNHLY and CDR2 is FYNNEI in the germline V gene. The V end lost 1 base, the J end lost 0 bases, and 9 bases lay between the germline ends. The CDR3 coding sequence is TGTGCCAGCAGTGAAGATGGTGGCATGAACACTGAAGCTTTCTTT. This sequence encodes CASSEDGGMNTEAFF.

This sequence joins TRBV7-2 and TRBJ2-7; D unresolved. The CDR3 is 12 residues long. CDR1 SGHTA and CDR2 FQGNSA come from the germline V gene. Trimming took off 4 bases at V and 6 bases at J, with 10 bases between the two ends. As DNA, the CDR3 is TGTGCCAGCAGCTCGTCAGAAACCGAGCAGTACTTC. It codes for CASSSSETEQYF.